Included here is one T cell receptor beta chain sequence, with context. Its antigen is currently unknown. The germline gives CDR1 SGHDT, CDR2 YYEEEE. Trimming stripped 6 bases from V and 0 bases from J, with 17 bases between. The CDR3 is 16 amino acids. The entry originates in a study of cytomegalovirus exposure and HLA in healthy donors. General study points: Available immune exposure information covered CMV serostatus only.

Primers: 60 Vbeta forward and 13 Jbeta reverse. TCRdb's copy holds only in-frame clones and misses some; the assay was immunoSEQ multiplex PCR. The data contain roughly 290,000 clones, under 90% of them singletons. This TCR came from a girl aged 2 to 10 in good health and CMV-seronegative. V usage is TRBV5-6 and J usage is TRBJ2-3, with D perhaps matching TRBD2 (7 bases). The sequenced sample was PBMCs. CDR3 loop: CASNPWGGRSTDTQYF. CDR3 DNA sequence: TGTGCCAGCAACCCGTGGGGGGGCCGAAGCACAGATACGCAGTATTTT.